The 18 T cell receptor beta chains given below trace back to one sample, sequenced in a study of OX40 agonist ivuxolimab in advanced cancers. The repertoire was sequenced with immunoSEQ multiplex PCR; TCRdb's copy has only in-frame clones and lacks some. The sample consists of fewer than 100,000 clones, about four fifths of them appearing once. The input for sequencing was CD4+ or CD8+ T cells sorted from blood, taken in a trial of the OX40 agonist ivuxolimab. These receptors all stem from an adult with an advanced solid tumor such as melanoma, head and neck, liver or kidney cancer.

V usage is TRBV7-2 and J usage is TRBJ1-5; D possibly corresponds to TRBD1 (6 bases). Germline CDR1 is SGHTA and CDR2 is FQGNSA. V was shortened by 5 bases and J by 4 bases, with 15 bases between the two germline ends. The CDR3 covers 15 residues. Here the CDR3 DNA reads TGTGCCAGCAGCGCCGCCGGGACATTAAATCAGCCCCAGCATTTT. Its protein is CASSAAGTLNQPQHF.

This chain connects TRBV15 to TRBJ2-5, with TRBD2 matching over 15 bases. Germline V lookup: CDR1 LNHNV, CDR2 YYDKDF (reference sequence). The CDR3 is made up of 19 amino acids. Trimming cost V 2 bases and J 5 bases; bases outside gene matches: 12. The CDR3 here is CATSRRARTSGRAVETQYF. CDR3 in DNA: TGTGCCACCAGCAGAAGGGCCCGGACTAGCGGGAGGGCCGTGGAGACCCAGTACTTC.

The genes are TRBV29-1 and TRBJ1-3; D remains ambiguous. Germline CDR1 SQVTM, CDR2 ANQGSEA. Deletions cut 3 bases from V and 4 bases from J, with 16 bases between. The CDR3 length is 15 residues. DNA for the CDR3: TGCAGCGTTGATTTGGGTGCTAAGTCCGGAAACACCATATATTTT. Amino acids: CSVDLGAKSGNTIYF.

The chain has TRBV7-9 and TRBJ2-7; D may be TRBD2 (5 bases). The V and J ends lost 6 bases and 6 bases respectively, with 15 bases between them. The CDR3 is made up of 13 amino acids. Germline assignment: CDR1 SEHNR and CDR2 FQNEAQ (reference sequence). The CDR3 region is CASSLPGSFEQYV. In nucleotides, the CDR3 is TGTGCCAGCAGTCTGCCTGGGAGTTTCGAGCAGTACGTC.

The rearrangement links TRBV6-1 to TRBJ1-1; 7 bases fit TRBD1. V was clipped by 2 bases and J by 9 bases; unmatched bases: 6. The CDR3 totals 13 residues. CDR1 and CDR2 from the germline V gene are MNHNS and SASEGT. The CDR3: CASSEPGQPKAFF. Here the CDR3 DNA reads TGTGCCAGCAGTGAACCGGGACAGCCTAAAGCTTTCTTT.

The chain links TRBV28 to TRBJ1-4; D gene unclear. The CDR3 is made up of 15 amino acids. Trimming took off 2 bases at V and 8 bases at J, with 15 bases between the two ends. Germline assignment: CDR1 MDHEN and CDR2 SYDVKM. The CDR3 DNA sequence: TGTGCCAGCAGTTTAATTAGACCTGGAGGGGAAAAACTGTTTTTT. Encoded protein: CASSLIRPGGEKLFF.

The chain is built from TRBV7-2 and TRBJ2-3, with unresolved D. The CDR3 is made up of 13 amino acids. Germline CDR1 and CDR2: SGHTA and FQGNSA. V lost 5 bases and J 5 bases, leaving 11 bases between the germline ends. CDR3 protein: CASSPRVGDTQYF. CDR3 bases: TGTGCCAGCAGCCCCCGGGTTGGAGATACGCAGTATTTT.

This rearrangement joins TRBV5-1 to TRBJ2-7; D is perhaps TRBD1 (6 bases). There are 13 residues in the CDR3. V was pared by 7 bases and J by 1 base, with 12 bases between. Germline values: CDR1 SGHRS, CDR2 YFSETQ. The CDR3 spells CASPQGRSYEQYV. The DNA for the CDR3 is TGCGCCAGCCCACAGGGAAGGTCCTACGAGCAGTACGTC.

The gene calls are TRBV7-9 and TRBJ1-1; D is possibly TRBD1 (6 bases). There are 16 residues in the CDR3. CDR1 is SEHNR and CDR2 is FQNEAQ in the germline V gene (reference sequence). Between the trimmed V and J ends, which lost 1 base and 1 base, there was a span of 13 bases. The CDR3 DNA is TGTGCCAGCAGCTTAGGTATGGGAGGGGGGAACACTGAAGCTTTCTTT. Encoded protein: CASSLGMGGGNTEAFF.

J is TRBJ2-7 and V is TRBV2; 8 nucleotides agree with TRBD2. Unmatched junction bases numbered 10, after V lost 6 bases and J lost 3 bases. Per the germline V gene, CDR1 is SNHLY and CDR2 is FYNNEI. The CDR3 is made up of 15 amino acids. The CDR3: CASRLTSGTYYEQYF. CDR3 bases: TGTGCCAGCAGACTAACTAGCGGAACCTACTACGAGCAGTACTTC.

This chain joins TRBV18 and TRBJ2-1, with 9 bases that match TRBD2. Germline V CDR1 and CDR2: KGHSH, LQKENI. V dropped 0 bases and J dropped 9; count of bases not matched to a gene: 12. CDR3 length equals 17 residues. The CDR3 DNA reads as TGTGCCAGCTCACCACCGTCGGGCGGGGGGGCCTACGGTGAGCAGTTCTTC. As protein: CASSPPSGGGAYGEQFF.

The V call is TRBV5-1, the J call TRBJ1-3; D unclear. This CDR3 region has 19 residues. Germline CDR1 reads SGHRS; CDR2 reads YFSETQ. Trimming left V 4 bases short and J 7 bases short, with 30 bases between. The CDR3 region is CASSPLAPQRVGIGNTIYF. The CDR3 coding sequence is TGCGCCAGCAGCCCCTTAGCCCCCCAACGAGTTGGAATTGGTAACACCATATATTTT.

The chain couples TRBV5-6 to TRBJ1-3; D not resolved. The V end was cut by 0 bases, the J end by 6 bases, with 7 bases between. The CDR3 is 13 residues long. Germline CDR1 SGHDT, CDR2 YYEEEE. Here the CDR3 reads CASSLALENTIYF. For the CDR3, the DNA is TGTGCCAGCAGCTTGGCTTTGGAAAACACCATATATTTT.

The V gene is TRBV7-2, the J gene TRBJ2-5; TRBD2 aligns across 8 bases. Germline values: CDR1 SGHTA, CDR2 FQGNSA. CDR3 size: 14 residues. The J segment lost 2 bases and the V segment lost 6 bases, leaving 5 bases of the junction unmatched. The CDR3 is CASRPGGGQETQYF. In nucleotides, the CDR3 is TGTGCCAGCAGACCTGGCGGGGGGCAAGAGACCCAGTACTTC.

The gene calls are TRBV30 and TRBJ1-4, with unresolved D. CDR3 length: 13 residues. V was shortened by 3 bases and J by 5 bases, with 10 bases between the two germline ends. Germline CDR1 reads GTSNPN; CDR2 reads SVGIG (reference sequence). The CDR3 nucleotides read TGTGCCTGGAGCCCGAACCAGAATGAAAAACTGTTTTTT. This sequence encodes CAWSPNQNEKLFF. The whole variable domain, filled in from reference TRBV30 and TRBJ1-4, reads SQTIHQWPATLVQPVGSPLSLECTVEGTSNPNLYWYRQAAGRGLQLLFYSVGIGQISSEVPQNLSASRPQDRQFILSSKKLLLSDSGFYLCAWSPNQNEKLFFGSGTQLSVL.

The CDR3 loop reads CSVEELGKEQYF. As DNA, the CDR3 is TGCAGCGTTGAAGAGCTGGGGAAAGAGCAGTACTTC. The chain combines TRBV29-1 with TRBJ2-7; D is unresolved. Trimming took 0 bases from V and 7 from J, leaving 10 bases between them. CDR1 SQVTM and CDR2 ANQGSEA come from the germline V gene. This CDR3 comprises 12 residues.

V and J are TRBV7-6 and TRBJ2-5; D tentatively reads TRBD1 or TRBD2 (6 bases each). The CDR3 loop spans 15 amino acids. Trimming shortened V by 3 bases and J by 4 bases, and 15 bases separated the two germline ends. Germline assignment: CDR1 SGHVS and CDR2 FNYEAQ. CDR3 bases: TGTGCCAGCAGCTTGGCCGAGGGGGGCGGAGAGACCCAGTACTTC. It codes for CASSLAEGGGETQYF.

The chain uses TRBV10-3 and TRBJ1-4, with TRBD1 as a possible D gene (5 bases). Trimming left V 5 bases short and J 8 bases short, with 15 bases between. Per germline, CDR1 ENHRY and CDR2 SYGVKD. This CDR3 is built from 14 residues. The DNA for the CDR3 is TGTGCCATCAGTTCTCCAGGGTCGGGGGAAAAACTGTTTTTT. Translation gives CAISSPGSGEKLFF.